This T cell receptor beta chain was identified during a study of shared T cell receptors in the human thymus. Assay used: immunoSEQ multiplex PCR; TCRdb lists only in-frame clones, some missing. The table has about 610,000 clones, roughly 90% seen once. Germline trimming cut 5 bases from V and 5 bases from J; bases unmatched to any gene: 12. Germline V lookup: CDR1 SEHNR, CDR2 FQNEAQ (reference sequence). CDR3 length: 16 residues. These data were likewise used in another study, on human thymus T cells.

Sequencing was performed on thymocytes. The TCR originated in a boy under three years old with a congenital heart defect. This chain uses TRBV7-9 with TRBJ2-7; 10 bases fit TRBD2. This CDR3 is CASSPRSGRAFHEQYF. CDR3 bases: TGTGCCAGCAGCCCCCGGAGCGGGAGGGCGTTCCACGAGCAGTACTTC.